The subject of this entry is one T cell receptor beta chain. The antigen remains unidentified. PCR was performed using 60 Vbeta and 13 Jbeta primers. Sequencing used immunoSEQ multiplex PCR; TCRdb keeps in-frame clones, though not all of them. The top ten clones hold about 2.5% of a sample with about 81,000 clones, about 87% of them seen once. The record originates from a study of cytomegalovirus exposure and HLA in healthy donors. The study's findings and limits: The authors reported that TCR beta sequences could predict HLA-A and HLA-B alleles. These predictions were accurate for most subjects in the first cohort.

Germline CDR1 and CDR2: SGHTA and FQGNSA. The CDR3 sequence is 16 residues long. The germline V and J ends were trimmed by 1 base and 7 bases, with 17 bases remaining between them. The sequenced sample was PBMCs. The chain combines TRBV7-2 with TRBJ2-1, with D maybe TRBD2 (5 bases). This receptor was identified in a man between 18 and 35 years old in good health and CMV-seronegative. The CDR3 spells CASSLDSTSTWNEQFF. Written as DNA, the CDR3 is TGTGCCAGCAGCTTAGACAGCACTAGTACATGGAATGAGCAGTTCTTC.